This T cell receptor (beta chain) was documented in a study of identical twins. TCRdb analysed the 5' RACE reads with MiXCR anew, one entry per CDR3 protein. In the table there are about 470,000 distinct CDR3 sequences, roughly 24% of which are singletons. This clonotype was recorded at least ten times. The V and J ends lost 2 bases and 10 bases respectively, with 16 bases between them. Germline V gene lookup returns CDR1 SGDLS and CDR2 YYNGEE. CDR3 size: 15 residues. These data were also filed under a second study, of T cells expressing NK-cell markers.

This TCR derives from a woman between 18 and 29 years old in good health. The chain employs TRBV9 and TRBJ1-6; a weak D match, TRBD1 (6 bases). The sequenced sample consisted of CD4+ T cells sorted from blood. The CDR3 DNA is TGTGCCAGCAGCGTGGGCACAGGGCCGGAATCACCCCTCCACTTT. This codes for CASSVGTGPESPLHF.